This T cell receptor (beta chain) comes out of a study of a mutant IDH1 vaccine in newly diagnosed glioma. Clones were sequenced by immunoSEQ multiplex PCR, and TCRdb holds only the in-frame ones, with some missing. Counted here are about 40,000 clones, roughly 80% occurring once; the ten biggest clones make up more than 12%. Described time point: week 11, during vaccination. Every vaccine dose comprised 300 ug of mutant IDH1 20-mer peptide plus topical imiquimod. Turning to this clone: The antigen is undetermined.

The material was peripheral blood mononuclear cells (PBMCs), obtained from a glioma patient whose treatment included an IDH1 peptide vaccine. The TCR comes from a woman aged 30 to 39 with glioma. Some clones in this sample may be carry-over from other donors' samples.

The CDR3 DNA reads as TGTGCCAGCAGCTTAGATGGGCCCCCCACCGGGGAGCTGTTTTTT. Its protein product is CASSLDGPPTGELFF. The chain is built from TRBV13 and TRBJ2-2; D is uncertain. V shed 1 base and J shed 4 bases, with 10 bases lying between them. Looked up from germline, CDR1 is PRHDT and CDR2 is FYEKMQ (reference sequence). CDR3 length equals 15 residues.